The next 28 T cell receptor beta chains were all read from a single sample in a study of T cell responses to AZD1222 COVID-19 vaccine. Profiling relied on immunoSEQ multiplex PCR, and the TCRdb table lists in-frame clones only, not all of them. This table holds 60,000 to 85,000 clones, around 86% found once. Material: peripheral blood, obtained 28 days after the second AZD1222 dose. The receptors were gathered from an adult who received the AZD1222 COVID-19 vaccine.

The CDR3 sequence: CASSEMWQPNQPQHF. The CDR3 DNA reads TGTGCCAGCAGTGAAATGTGGCAGCCCAATCAGCCCCAGCATTTT. The V gene is TRBV6-1, the J gene TRBJ1-5; no firm D call. The germline V gene has CDR1 MNHNS and CDR2 SASEGT. The CDR3 sequence is 15 residues long. The ends were cut back, 2 bases at V and 3 bases at J, with 11 bases in the middle.

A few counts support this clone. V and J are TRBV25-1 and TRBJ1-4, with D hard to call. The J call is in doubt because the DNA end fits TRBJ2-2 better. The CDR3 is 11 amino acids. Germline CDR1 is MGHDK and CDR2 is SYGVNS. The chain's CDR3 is CASSEMEELFF. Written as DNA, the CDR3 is TGTGCCAGCAGTGAAATGGAGGAGCTGTTTTTT.

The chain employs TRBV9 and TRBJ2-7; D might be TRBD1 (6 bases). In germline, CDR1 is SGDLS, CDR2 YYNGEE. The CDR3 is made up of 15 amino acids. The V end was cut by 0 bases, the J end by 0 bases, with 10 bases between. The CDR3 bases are TGTGCCAGCAGCGTAGAGGGGACACTCTCCTACGAGCAGTACTTC. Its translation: CASSVEGTLSYEQYF.

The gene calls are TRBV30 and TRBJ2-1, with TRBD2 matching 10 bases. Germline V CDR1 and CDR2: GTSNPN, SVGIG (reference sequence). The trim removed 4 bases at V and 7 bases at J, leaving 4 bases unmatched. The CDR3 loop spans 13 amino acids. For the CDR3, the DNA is TGTGCCTGGACTAGCGGGGGTTCAAATGAGCAGTTCTTC. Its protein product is CAWTSGGSNEQFF.

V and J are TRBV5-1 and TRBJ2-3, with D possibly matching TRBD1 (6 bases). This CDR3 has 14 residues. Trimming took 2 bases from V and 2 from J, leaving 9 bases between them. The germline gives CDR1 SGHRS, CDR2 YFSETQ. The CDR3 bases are TGCGCCAGCAGCTTCGGACAGACCACAGATACGCAGTATTTT. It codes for CASSFGQTTDTQYF.

The chain's CDR3 is CASSFSGTLPGEQYF. DNA of the CDR3: TGCGCCAGCAGCTTCTCCGGGACCCTACCGGGCGAGCAGTACTTC. The gene calls are TRBV5-1 and TRBJ2-7; either TRBD1 or TRBD2 may fit D (5 bases each). The length of the CDR3 is 15 residues. Germline CDR1 and CDR2: SGHRS and YFSETQ. Trimming left V 2 bases short and J 6 bases short, with 18 bases between. Variable domain in full (rest from reference TRBV5-1 and TRBJ2-7): KAGVTQTPRYLIKTRGQQVTLSCSPISGHRSVSWYQQTPGQGLQFLFEYFSETQRNKGNFPGRFSGRQFSNSRSEMNVSTLELGDSALYLCASSFSGTLPGEQYFGPGTRLTVT.

CDR3 nucleotide sequence: TGTGCCAGCAGTGATGACAGTCTTAATCAGCCCCAGCATTTT. Protein: CASSDDSLNQPQHF. The V gene is TRBV6-1, the J gene TRBJ1-5; a weak D match, TRBD1 (5 bases). The germline gives CDR1 MNHNS, CDR2 SASEGT. With 3 bases removed from V and 4 bases from J, the gap between germline ends came to 10 bases. This CDR3 is 14 amino acids long.

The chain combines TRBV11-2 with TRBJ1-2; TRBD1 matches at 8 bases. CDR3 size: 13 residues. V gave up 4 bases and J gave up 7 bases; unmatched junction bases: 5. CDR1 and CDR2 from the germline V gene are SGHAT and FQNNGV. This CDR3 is CASSSPTGVGYTF. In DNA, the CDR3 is TGTGCCAGCAGCTCGCCGACAGGGGTTGGCTACACCTTC.

The CDR3 DNA follows: TGTGCCACCAGCAGACTGAAGAACACTGAAGCTTTCTTT. Amino acids: CATSRLKNTEAFF. This chain links TRBV15 with TRBJ1-1, with D hard to call. Germline V gene data show CDR1 as LNHNV and CDR2 as YYDKDF (reference sequence). This CDR3 region has 13 residues. V was trimmed by 2 bases and J by 1 base, leaving 5 bases between them.

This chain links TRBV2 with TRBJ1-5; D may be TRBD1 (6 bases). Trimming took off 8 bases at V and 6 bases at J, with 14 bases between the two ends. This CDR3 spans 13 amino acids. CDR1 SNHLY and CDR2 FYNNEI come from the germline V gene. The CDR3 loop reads CASSGRGIQPQHF. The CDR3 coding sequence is TGTGCCAGCTCGGGCAGGGGTATTCAGCCCCAGCATTTT.

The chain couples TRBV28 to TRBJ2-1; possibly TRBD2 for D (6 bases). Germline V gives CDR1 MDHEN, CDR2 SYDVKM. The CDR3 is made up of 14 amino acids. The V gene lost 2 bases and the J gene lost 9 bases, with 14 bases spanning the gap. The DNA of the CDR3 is TGTGCCAGCAGTTTAGGCGAGTGGGGAGGTGAGCAGTTCTTC. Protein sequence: CASSLGEWGGEQFF.

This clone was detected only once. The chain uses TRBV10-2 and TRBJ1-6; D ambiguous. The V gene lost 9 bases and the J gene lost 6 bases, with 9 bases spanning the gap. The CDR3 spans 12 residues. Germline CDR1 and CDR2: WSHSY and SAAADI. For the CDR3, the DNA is TGCGCCAGTAGGGATGGTAATTCACCCCTCCACTTT. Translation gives CASRDGNSPLHF.

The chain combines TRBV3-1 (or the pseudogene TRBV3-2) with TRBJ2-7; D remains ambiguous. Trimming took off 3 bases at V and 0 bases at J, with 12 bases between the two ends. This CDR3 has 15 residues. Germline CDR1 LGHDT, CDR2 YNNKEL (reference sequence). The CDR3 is CASSQGPLGSYEQYF. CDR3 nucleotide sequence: TGTGCCAGCAGCCAGGGTCCTTTGGGCTCCTACGAGCAGTACTTC.

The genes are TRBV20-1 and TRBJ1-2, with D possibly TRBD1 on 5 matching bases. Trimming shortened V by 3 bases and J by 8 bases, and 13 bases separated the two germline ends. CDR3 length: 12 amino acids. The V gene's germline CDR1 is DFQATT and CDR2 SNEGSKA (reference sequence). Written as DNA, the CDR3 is TGCAGTGCTAGTACAGGCCAGGAAGGCTACACCTTC. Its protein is CSASTGQEGYTF.

CDR3 nucleotide sequence: TGCAGTGCTAGAATAGGTGGCGAGCAGTACTTC. Its translation: CSARIGGEQYF. This chain connects TRBV20-1 to TRBJ2-7; D unresolved. The CDR3 has 11 amino acids. Germline V gene sequence: CDR1 DFQATT, CDR2 SNEGSKA (reference sequence). Between the trimmed V and J ends, which lost 2 bases and 6 bases, there was a span of 8 bases.

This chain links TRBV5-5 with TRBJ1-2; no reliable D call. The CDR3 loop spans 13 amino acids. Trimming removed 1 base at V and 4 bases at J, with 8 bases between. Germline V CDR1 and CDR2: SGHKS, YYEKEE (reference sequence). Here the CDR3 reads CASSLRSGYGYTF. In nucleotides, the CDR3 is TGTGCCAGCAGCTTGAGGTCAGGCTATGGCTACACCTTC.

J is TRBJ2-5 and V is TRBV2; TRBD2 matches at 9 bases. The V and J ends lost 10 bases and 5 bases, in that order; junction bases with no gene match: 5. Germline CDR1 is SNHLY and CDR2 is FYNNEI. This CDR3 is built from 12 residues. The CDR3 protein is CATGTSRETQYF. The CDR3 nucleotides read TGTGCCACGGGGACTAGCAGGGAGACCCAGTACTTC.

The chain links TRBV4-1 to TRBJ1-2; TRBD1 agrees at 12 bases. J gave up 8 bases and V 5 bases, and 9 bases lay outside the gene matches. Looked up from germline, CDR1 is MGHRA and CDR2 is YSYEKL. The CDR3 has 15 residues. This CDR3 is CASSRPSGTGGGYTF. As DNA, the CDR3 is TGCGCCAGCAGCAGACCCTCCGGGACAGGGGGCGGCTACACCTTC.

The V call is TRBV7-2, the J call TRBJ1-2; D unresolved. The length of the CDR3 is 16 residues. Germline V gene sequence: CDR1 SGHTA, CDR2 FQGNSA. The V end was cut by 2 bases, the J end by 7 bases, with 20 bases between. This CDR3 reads CASSLSASQDLSGYTF. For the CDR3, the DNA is TGTGCCAGCAGCTTAAGCGCGTCTCAAGATCTGTCTGGCTACACCTTC.

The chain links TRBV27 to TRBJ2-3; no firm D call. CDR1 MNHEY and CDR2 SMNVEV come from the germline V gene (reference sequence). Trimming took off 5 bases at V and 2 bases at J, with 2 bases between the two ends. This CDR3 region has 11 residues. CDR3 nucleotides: TGTGCCAGCAGTAACACAGATACGCAGTATTTT. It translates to CASSNTDTQYF.

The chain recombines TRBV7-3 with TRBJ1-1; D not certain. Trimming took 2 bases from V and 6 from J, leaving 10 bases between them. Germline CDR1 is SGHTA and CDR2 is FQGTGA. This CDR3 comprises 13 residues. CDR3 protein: CASSLGGLSEAFF. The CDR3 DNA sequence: TGTGCCAGCAGCTTAGGAGGGTTGTCTGAAGCTTTCTTT.

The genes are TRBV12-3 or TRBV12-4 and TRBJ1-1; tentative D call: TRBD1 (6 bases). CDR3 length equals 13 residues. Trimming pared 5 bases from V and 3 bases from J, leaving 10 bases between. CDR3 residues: CASSPQGHTEAFF. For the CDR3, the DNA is TGTGCCAGCAGTCCCCAGGGGCACACTGAAGCTTTCTTT.

In nucleotides, the CDR3 is TGTGCCAGCAGCTTAATGCCCGCGAACACCGGGGAGCTGTTTTTT. It is translated as CASSLMPANTGELFF. The chain joins TRBV7-2 to TRBJ2-2; D unresolved. Germline CDR1 reads SGHTA; CDR2 reads FQGNSA. V dropped 2 bases and J dropped 0 bases, with 7 bases sitting between them. The length of the CDR3 is 15 residues.

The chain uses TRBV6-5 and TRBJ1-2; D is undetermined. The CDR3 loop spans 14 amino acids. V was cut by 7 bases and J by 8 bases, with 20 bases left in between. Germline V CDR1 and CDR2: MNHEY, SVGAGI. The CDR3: CASNQGSPNGGYTF. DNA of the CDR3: TGTGCCAGCAACCAAGGCAGCCCCAATGGGGGCTACACCTTC.

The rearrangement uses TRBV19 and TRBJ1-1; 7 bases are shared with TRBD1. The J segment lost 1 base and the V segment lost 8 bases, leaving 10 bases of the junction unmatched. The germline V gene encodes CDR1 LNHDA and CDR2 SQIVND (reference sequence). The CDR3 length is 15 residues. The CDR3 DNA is TGTGCCAGTCACCGAGGACAGGAATGGAACACTGAAGCTTTCTTT. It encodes CASHRGQEWNTEAFF.

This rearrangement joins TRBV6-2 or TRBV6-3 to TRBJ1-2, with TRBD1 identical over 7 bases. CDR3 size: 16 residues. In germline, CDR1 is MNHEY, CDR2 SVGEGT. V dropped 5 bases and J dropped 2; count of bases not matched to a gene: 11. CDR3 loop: CASSPRDSNANYGYTF. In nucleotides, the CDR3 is TGTGCCAGCAGTCCCCGGGACAGCAACGCCAACTATGGCTACACCTTC.

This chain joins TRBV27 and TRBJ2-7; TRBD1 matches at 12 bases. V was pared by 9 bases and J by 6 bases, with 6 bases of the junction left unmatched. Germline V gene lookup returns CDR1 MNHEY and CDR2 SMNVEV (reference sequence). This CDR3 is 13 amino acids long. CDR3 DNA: TGTGCCAGTTCCGGGACAGGGGGCACCGAGCAGTACTTC. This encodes CASSGTGGTEQYF.

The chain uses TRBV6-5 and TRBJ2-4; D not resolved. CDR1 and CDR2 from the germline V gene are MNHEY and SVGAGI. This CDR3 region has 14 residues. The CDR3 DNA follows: TGTGCGGGTGGCCGCTGCCTAGCCAAAAACATTCAGTACTTC. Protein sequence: CAGGRCLAKNIQYF.